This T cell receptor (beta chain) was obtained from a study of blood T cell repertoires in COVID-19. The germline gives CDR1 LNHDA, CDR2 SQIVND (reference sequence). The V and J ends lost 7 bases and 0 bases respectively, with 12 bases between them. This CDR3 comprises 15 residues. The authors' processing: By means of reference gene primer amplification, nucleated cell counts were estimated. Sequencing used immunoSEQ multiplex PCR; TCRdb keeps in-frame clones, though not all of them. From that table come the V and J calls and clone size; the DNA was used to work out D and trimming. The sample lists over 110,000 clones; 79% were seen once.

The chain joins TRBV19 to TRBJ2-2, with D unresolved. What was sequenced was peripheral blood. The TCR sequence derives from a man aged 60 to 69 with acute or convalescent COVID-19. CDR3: CASNFGAPNTGELFF. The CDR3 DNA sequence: TGTGCCAGTAATTTCGGAGCGCCGAACACCGGGGAGCTGTTTTTT.